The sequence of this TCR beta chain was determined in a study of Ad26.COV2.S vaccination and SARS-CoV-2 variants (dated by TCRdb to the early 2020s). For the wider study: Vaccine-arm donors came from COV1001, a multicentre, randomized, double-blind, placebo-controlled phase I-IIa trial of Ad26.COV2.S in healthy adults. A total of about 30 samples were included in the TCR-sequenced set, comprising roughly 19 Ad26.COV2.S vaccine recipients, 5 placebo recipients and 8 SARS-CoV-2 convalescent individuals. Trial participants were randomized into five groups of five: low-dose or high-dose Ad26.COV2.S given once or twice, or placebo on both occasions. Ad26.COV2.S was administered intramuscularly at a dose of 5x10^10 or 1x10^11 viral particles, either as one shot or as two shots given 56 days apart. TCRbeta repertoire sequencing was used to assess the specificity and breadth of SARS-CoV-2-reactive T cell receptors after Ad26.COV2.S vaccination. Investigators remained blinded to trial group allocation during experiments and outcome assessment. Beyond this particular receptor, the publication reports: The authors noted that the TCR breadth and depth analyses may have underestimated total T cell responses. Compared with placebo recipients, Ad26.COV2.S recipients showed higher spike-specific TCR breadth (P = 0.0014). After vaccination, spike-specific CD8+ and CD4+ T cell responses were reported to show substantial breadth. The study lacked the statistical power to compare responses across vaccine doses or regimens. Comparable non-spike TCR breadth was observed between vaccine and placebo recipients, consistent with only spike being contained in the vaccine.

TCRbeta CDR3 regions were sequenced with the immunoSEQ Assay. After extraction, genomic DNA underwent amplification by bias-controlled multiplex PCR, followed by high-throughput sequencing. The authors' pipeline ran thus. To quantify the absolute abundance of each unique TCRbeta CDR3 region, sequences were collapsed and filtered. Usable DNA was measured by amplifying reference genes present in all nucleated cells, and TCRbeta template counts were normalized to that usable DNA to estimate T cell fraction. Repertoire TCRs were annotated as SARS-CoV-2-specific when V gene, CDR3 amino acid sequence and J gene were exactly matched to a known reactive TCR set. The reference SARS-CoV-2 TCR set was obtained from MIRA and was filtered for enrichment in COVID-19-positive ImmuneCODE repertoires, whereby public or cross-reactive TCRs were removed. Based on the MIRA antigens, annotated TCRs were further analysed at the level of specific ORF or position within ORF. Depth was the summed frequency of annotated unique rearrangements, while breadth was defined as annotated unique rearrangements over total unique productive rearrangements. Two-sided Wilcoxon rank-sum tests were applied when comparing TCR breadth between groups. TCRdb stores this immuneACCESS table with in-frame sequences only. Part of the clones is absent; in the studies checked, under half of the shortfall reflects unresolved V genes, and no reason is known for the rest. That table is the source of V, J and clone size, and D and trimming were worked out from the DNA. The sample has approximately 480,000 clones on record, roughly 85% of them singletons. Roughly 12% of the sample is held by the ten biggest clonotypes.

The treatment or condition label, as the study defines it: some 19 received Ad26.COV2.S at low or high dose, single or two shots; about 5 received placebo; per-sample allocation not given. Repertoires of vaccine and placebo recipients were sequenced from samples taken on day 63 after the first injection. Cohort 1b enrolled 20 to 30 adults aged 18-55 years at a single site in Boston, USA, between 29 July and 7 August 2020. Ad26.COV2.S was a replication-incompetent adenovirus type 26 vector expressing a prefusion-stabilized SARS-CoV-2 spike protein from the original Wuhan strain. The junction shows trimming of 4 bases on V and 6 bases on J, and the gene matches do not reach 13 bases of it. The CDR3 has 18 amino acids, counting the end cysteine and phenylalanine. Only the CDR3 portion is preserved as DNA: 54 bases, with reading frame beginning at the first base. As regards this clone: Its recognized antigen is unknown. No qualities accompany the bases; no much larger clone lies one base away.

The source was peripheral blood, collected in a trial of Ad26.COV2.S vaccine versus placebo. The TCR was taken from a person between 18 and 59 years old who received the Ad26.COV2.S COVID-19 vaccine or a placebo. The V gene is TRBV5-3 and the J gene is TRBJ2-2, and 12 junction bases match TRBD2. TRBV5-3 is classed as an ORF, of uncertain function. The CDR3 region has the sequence CARSETALGLAGPGELFF. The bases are TGTGCCAGAAGCGAAACCGCCCTAGGACTAGCGGGACCCGGGGAGCTGTTTTTT.